A selection of T cell receptor beta chains follows, all from one sample in a study of blood T cell repertoires in COVID-19. Some clones are missing from TCRdb's copy, which holds only in-frame ones; the method was immunoSEQ multiplex PCR. This table holds 140,000 to 150,000 clones, 87% found once. What was sequenced was peripheral blood. The origin of the receptors is a woman in her fifties or sixties with acute or convalescent COVID-19. Both conserved end residues are trimmed from each CDR3.

>TRBV27
ASSFSRQGGTGELF
>TRBV9
ASSVQLAATYNEQF
>TRBV3-1/TRBV3-2
ASSQEWASGNEQF
>TRBV7-6
ASSPTAGQVHNPQAF
>TRBV14
ASSQGQFYQETQY
>TRBV5-1
ASSLGTGNGNTIY
>TRBV27
ASSSYRDRGKGAEKLF
>TRBV3-1/TRBV3-2
ASSQRFTGGIGELF
>TRBV9
ASSVATGLGTEAF
>TRBV7-2
ASSPDRGNQPQH
>TRBV3-1/TRBV3-2
ASRQSGGSYNEQF
>TRBV11-2
ASSFAQGRAF
>TRBV20-1
SVRVGETQY
>TRBV14
ASSQSREETYEQY
>TRBV5-1
ASSLSGATSGNTIY
>TRBV6-5
ASSMPGLGHEQF
>TRBV5-1
ASSLGLAGSYEQY
>TRBV7-3
ASSFSGGTDTQY
>TRBV5-1
ASSLAAGNPNYGYT
>TRBV19
ASSTGQGTEAF
>TRBV5-1
ASSFGGAPNTGELF
>TRBV4-1
ASSQQTLSTGSGNTIY